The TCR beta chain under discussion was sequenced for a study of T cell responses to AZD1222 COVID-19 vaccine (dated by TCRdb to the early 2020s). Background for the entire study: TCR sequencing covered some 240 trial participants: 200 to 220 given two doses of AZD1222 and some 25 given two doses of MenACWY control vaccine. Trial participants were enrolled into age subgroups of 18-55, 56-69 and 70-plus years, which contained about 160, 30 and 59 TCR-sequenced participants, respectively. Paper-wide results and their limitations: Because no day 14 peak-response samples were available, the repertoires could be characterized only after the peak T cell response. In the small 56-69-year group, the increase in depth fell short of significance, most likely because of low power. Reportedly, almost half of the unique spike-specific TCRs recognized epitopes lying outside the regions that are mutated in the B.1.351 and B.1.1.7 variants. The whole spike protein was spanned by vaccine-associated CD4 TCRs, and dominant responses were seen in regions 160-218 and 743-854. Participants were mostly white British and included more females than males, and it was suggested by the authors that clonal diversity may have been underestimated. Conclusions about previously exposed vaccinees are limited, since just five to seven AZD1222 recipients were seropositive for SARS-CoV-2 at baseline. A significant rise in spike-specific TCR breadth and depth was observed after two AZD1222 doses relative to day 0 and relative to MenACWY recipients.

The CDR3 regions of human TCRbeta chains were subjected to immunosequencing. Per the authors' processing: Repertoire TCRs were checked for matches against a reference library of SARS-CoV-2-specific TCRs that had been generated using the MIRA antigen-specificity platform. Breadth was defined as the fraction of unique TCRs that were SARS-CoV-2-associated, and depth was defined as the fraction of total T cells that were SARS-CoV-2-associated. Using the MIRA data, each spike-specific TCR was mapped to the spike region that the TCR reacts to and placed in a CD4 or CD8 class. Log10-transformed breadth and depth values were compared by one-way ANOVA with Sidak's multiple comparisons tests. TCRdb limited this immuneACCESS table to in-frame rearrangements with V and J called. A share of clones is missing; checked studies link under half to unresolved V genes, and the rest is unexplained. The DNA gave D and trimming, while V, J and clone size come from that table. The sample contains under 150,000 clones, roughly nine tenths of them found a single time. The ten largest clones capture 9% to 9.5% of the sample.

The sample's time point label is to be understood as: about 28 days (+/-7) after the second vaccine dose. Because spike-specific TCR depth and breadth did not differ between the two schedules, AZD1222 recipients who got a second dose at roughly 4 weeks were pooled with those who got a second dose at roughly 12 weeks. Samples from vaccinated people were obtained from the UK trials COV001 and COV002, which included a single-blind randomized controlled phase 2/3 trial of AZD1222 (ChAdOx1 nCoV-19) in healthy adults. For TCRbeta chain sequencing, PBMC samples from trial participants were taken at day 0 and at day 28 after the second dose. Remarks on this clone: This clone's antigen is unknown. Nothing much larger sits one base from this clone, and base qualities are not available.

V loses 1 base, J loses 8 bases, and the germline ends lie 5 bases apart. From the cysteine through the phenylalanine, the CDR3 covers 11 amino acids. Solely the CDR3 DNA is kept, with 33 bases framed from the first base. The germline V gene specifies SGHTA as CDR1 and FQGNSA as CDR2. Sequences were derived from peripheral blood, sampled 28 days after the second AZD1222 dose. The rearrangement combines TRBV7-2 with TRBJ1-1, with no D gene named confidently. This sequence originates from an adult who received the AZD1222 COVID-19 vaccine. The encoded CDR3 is CASSLVGEAFF. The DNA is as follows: TGTGCCAGCAGCTTAGTAGGGGAAGCTTTCTTT.